The next 13 T cell receptor beta chains were all read from a single sample in a study of PD-L1 blockade in urothelial cancer. Sequencing was performed with immunoSEQ multiplex PCR; in TCRdb, only in-frame clones are kept and a portion is missing. The sample has 35,000 to 45,000 clones, around 88% seen once. This sample comprised PBMCs, obtained around atezolizumab (anti-PD-L1) treatment. The receptors were gathered from a man between 60 and 75 years old with urothelial cancer.

The count of this clone is one. CDR3 protein: CASSVISGTGFNEQYF. CDR3 bases: TGTGCCAGCAGTGTAATTTCCGGGACAGGGTTTAACGAGCAGTACTTC. J is TRBJ2-7 and V is TRBV6-1; TRBD1 agrees at 9 bases. Losses at the gene ends were 4 bases for V and 5 bases for J; bases not matched to a gene: 12. The CDR3 sequence is 16 residues long. Germline CDR1 reads MNHNS; CDR2 reads SASEGT.

The chain couples TRBV28 to TRBJ1-3; tentatively, D is TRBD1 (6 bases). CDR1 and CDR2 (germline): MDHEN, SYDVKM. The CDR3 loop spans 12 amino acids. Trimming pared 6 bases from V and 6 bases from J, leaving 9 bases between. The CDR3 DNA is TGTGCCAGCAGCCCAGGGGAAAACACCATATATTTT. Translation: CASSPGENTIYF.

This chain joins TRBV5-1 and TRBJ2-5; 10 positions match TRBD1. This CDR3 has 14 residues. V shed 4 bases, J shed 4 bases, and the junction held 4 bases outside the gene matches. CDR1 and CDR2 from the germline V gene are SGHRS and YFSETQ. The DNA for the CDR3 is TGCGCCAGCAGCCCCCGGGACAGGGGAGAGACCCAGTACTTC. Translation gives CASSPRDRGETQYF.

This clone was observed once. The V gene is TRBV9, the J gene TRBJ2-3; 8 nucleotides line up with TRBD2. V gave up 6 bases and J gave up 3 bases; unmatched junction bases: 6. CDR1 and CDR2 from the germline V gene are SGDLS and YYNGEE. The CDR3 runs to 14 residues. DNA of the CDR3: TGTGCCAGCACGGCCGGACTAGCAACAGATACGCAGTATTTT. It yields the protein CASTAGLATDTQYF.

This clone was counted a few times. V and J are TRBV19 and TRBJ1-4; D gene uncertain. The V gene lost 3 bases and the J gene lost 8 bases, with 13 bases spanning the gap. The CDR3 length is 14 residues. Germline CDR1 LNHDA, CDR2 SQIVND (reference sequence). DNA for the CDR3: TGTGCCAGTAGTATTCGGGGATTGGAGGAAAAACTGTTTTTT. Its protein product is CASSIRGLEEKLFF.

This sequence joins TRBV7-2 and TRBJ1-4; D possibly corresponds to TRBD1 (5 bases). The CDR3 is made up of 13 amino acids. V dropped 5 bases and J dropped 11 bases, with 15 bases sitting between them. CDR1 and CDR2 (germline): SGHTA, FQGNSA. This chain's CDR3 is CASSRAFRDKLFF. As DNA, the CDR3 is TGTGCCAGCAGCCGTGCTTTCAGGGATAAACTGTTTTTT.

The chain links TRBV15 to TRBJ2-7, with 12 positions matching TRBD2. Trimming cost V 0 bases and J 3 bases; bases outside gene matches: 9. The CDR3 loop spans 18 amino acids. The germline V gene encodes CDR1 LNHNV and CDR2 YYDKDF (reference sequence). CDR3 sequence (DNA): TGTGCCACCAGCAGAGATCGGCTAGCGGGGGGGGCCCACTACGAGCAGTACTTC. Encoded protein: CATSRDRLAGGAHYEQYF.

This rearrangement joins TRBV14 to TRBJ2-1; the match to TRBD2 covers 10 bases. After removal of 4 bases from V and 5 bases from J, the junction contained 11 bases not matched to a gene. Germline CDR1 and CDR2: SGHDN and FVKESK. The CDR3 loop spans 17 amino acids. The CDR3 DNA follows: TGTGCCAGCAGCCCTACTAGCGGGACGTTGGCTGACAATGAGCAGTTCTTC. It yields the protein CASSPTSGTLADNEQFF. Based on the CDR3 plus reference TRBV14 and TRBJ2-1, the full variable domain is EAGVTQFPSHSVIEKGQTVTLRCDPISGHDNLYWYRRVMGKEIKFLLHFVKESKQDESGMPNNRFLAERTGGTYSTLKVQPAELEDSGVYFCASSPTSGTLADNEQFFGPGTRLTVL.

The chain uses TRBV19 and TRBJ1-2; 8 nucleotides line up with TRBD1. The V segment lost 7 bases and the J segment 8 bases; nucleotides outside the gene matches: 15. Germline V gives CDR1 LNHDA, CDR2 SQIVND (reference sequence). CDR3 length: 15 residues. In nucleotides, the CDR3 is TGTGCCAGTACCGTACCGGGACAGGTCCAGGGAGGCTACACCTTC. This codes for CASTVPGQVQGGYTF.

The CDR3 nucleotides read TGTGCCAGCAGTTTATCCGAGGGAGGCGGGAGGGTCTACAATGAGCAGTTCTTC. Its protein is CASSLSEGGGRVYNEQFF. This rearrangement joins TRBV27 to TRBJ2-1; 9 nucleotides match TRBD2. Germline V gives CDR1 MNHEY, CDR2 SMNVEV (reference sequence). The CDR3 contains 18 residues. With V trimmed by 0 bases and J by 3 bases, 9 bases remained unmatched.

The chain employs TRBV23-1 and TRBJ2-7; 14 nucleotides match TRBD2. TRBV23-1 is noted as an ORF with a role that remains uncertain. V shed 1 base, J shed 5 bases, and the junction held 10 bases outside the gene matches. This CDR3 has 18 residues. The CDR3 sequence is CASSQCPGLAGGGNEQYF. The CDR3 DNA is TGCGCCAGCAGTCAATGCCCAGGACTAGCGGGAGGTGGAAACGAGCAGTACTTC.

J is TRBJ2-5 and V is TRBV7-6; TRBD2 aligns across 9 bases. The germline V gene has CDR1 SGHVS and CDR2 FNYEAQ. The CDR3 consists of 15 residues. Trimming took 1 base from V and 2 from J; bases not matched to a gene: 2. This CDR3 reads CASSLGTSDQETQYF. In DNA form, the CDR3 reads TGTGCCAGCAGCTTAGGGACTAGCGATCAAGAGACCCAGTACTTC.

This chain connects TRBV7-9 to TRBJ1-3, with 11 bases that match TRBD1. Germline V gives CDR1 SEHNR, CDR2 FQNEAQ (reference sequence). There are 15 residues in the CDR3. J was trimmed by 3 bases and V by 4 bases; bases with no gene match: 2. The CDR3 spells CASSSDRGLGNTIYF. CDR3 nucleotide sequence: TGTGCCAGCAGCTCGGACAGGGGGCTTGGAAACACCATATATTTT.